This T cell receptor beta chain is from a study of response to subunit inactivated influenza vaccine. Study results and caveats: Few additional T cells are recruited per seasonal influenza vaccination, authors suggested.

TCRdb re-called the RT-PCR reads with MiXCR, one entry per CDR3 protein. Of about 650,000 distinct CDR3 sequences in the sample, about 15% were seen once. This clonotype has a count of ten or more. Antigen: not known. Germline V lookup: CDR1 SGHDT, CDR2 YYEEEE. Trimming at V came to 3 bases and at J to 0 bases, leaving 11 bases not matched to a gene. This CDR3 region has 18 residues. The chain combines TRBV5-6 with TRBJ2-1, with 8 bases lining up with TRBD2. The material was PBMCs from blood, obtained 11 to 12 days after vaccination. The sequence was obtained from a man aged 45-65 years who received an inactivated influenza vaccine. The CDR3 loop reads CASSSISGTAHSYNEQFF. Here the CDR3 DNA reads TGTGCCAGCAGCTCTATTAGCGGGACGGCCCACTCCTACAATGAGCAGTTCTTC.